This entry lists 21 T cell receptor beta chains sequenced from one sample in a study of T cell responses to AZD1222 COVID-19 vaccine. Method: immunoSEQ multiplex PCR; TCRdb's copy keeps in-frame clones and lacks some. This sample has 100,000 to 150,000 clones, with 85% to 90% found just once. Sample: peripheral blood, taken 28 days after the second AZD1222 dose. The receptors shown here come from an adult who received the AZD1222 COVID-19 vaccine.

Only a few counts were recorded for this clone. This rearrangement joins TRBV28 to TRBJ2-3; 7 bases are shared with TRBD2. With 4 bases clipped from V and 5 bases from J, the junction kept 6 bases outside the gene matches. Germline values: CDR1 MDHEN, CDR2 SYDVKM. This CDR3 is built from 14 residues. The CDR3 DNA sequence: TGTGCCAGCAGTTACCTTGGGGGGGGAGATACGCAGTATTTT. Its translation is CASSYLGGGDTQYF.

About this clone itself: Additional DNA sequences in this sample encode the identical CDR3. This chain connects TRBV5-4 to TRBJ2-7; a possible D gene is TRBD1 (5 bases). The V gene lost 5 bases and the J gene lost 6 bases, with 9 bases spanning the gap. Germline loops: CDR1 SGHNT, CDR2 YYREEE (reference sequence). The CDR3 is 11 amino acids. The CDR3, as DNA: TGTGCCAGCAGTCTCGACAGCGAGCAGTACTTC. Translation gives CASSLDSEQYF.

This clone was detected only a few times. This chain uses TRBV2 with TRBJ2-4, with 10 bases aligning to TRBD2. The CDR3 consists of 15 residues. J was trimmed by 8 bases and V by 5 bases; bases with no gene match: 9. Germline CDR1 reads SNHLY; CDR2 reads FYNNEI. The CDR3 here is CASSSSGGAGDIQYF. The CDR3 nucleotides read TGTGCCAGCAGTTCCAGCGGGGGGGCCGGGGACATTCAGTACTTC.

The chain employs TRBV4-2 and TRBJ2-1; D may correspond to TRBD1 or TRBD2 (7 bases each). The CDR3 is 15 amino acids. Trimming cost V 0 bases and J 6 bases, with 12 bases left between them. Germline V lookup: CDR1 LGHNA, CDR2 YNFKEQ. The CDR3 DNA reads as TGTGCCAGCAGCCAAGAGGGCAGGGGGGGCAATGAGCAGTTCTTC. It encodes CASSQEGRGGNEQFF.

J is TRBJ2-7 and V is TRBV7-9; D is unclear. Germline CDR1 and CDR2: SEHNR and FQNEAQ (reference sequence). Trimming removed 5 bases at V and 2 bases at J, with 10 bases between. This CDR3 has 13 amino acids. CDR3 DNA sequence: TGTGCCAGCAGCAGGGATGGGGCCTACGAGCAGTACTTC. Encoded protein: CASSRDGAYEQYF.

The J gene is TRBJ1-2, the V gene TRBV5-4, with D maybe TRBD1 (5 bases). The CDR3 totals 15 residues. The germline V and J ends were trimmed by 6 bases and 0 bases, with 15 bases remaining between them. Per the germline V gene, CDR1 is SGHNT and CDR2 is YYREEE (reference sequence). The CDR3: CASKISGGTNYGYTF. CDR3 sequence (DNA): TGTGCCAGCAAAATCAGCGGGGGAACTAACTATGGCTACACCTTC.

The rearrangement joins TRBV6-4 to TRBJ1-1, with D unclear. The germline gives CDR1 MRHNA, CDR2 SNTAGT. The CDR3 spans 13 residues. V lost 2 bases and J lost 1, with 5 bases in between. The CDR3 DNA sequence: TGTGCCAGCAGTGACGGGCAGAACACTGAAGCTTTCTTT. This sequence encodes CASSDGQNTEAFF.

This chain links TRBV9 with TRBJ2-1, with D tentatively TRBD1 or TRBD2 (6 bases each). Trimming left V 0 bases short and J 4 bases short, with 14 bases between. CDR1 SGDLS and CDR2 YYNGEE come from the germline V gene. The CDR3 runs 16 residues. The CDR3 nucleotides are TGTGCCAGCAGCGTAGAGGGGGGCTGGGGGTACAATGAGCAGTTCTTC. Amino acids: CASSVEGGWGYNEQFF.

The V call is TRBV9, the J call TRBJ2-1; no reliable D call. The CDR3 has 14 residues. V lost 4 bases and J 10 bases, leaving 18 bases between the germline ends. CDR1 is SGDLS, CDR2 YYNGEE, per germline. The CDR3 bases are TGTGCCAGCAGCCCCCCCGGCGGCCCCCAGGAGCAGTTCTTC. Translation gives CASSPPGGPQEQFF.

Remarks on this clone: At one end, the junction sequence differs from germline, possibly due to a read error. Other DNA sequences of this sample code for an identical CDR3. The rearrangement uses TRBV3-1 (or the pseudogene TRBV3-2) and TRBJ1-1, with D hard to call. This CDR3 is built from 14 residues. Germline assignment: CDR1 LGHDT and CDR2 YNNKEL (reference sequence). The DNA for the CDR3 is TGCGCCAGCAGCCCGAGGACGGTGAACACTGAAGCTTTCTTT. It translates to CASSPRTVNTEAFF.

J is TRBJ2-3 and V is TRBV29-1, with no clear D. This CDR3 spans 12 amino acids. Germline loops: CDR1 SQVTM, CDR2 ANQGSEA. The germline V and J ends were trimmed by 7 bases and 4 bases, with 12 bases remaining between them. This CDR3 reads CSATVRADTQYF. The CDR3 bases are TGCAGCGCAACCGTTAGGGCAGATACGCAGTATTTT.

The rearrangement uses TRBV5-1 and TRBJ1-5; D not resolved. The CDR3 is made up of 16 amino acids. The V end lost 0 bases, the J end lost 1 base, and 11 bases lay between the germline ends. Germline CDR1 reads SGHRS; CDR2 reads YFSETQ. CDR3 protein: CASSLDPGSSNQPQHF. CDR3 nucleotide sequence: TGCGCCAGCAGCTTGGACCCAGGATCGAGCAATCAGCCCCAGCATTTT.

Turning to this clone: Distinct nucleotide sequences in the sample also encode this CDR3. The CDR3 nucleotides read TGTGCCAGCTCACCAGGGAGCAATCAGCCCCAGCATTTT. Encoded protein: CASSPGSNQPQHF. This chain links TRBV18 with TRBJ1-5, with D uncertain. V dropped 2 bases and J dropped 1 base, with 3 bases sitting between them. The CDR3 totals 13 residues. The V gene's germline CDR1 is KGHSH and CDR2 LQKENI. The entire variable domain, with the rest obtained from reference TRBV18 and TRBJ1-5, is as follows: NAGVMQNPRHLVRRRGQEARLRCSPMKGHSHVYWYRQLPEEGLKFMVYLQKENIIDESGMPKERFSAEFPKEGPSILRIQQVVRGDSAAYFCASSPGSNQPQHFGDGTRLSIL.

V is TRBV19 and J is TRBJ1-5, with D tentatively TRBD1 (5 bases). The CDR3 has 13 residues. Trimming left V 6 bases short and J 3 bases short, with 9 bases between. The germline V gene has CDR1 LNHDA and CDR2 SQIVND (reference sequence). The CDR3 protein is CASRRTPNQPQHF. CDR3 nucleotide sequence: TGTGCCAGTAGACGGACACCCAATCAGCCCCAGCATTTT.

V gene TRBV2 combines with J gene TRBJ1-3; possibly TRBD1 for D (5 bases). Trimming removed 6 bases from V and 0 bases from J, with 12 bases in between. CDR1 and CDR2 from the germline V gene are SNHLY and FYNNEI. This CDR3 contains 15 residues. The DNA of the CDR3 is TGTGCCAGCAGAACGGGGCTAGGCTCTGGAAACACCATATATTTT. It encodes CASRTGLGSGNTIYF.

This clone was observed once. This chain connects TRBV28 to TRBJ2-5; 11 bases agree with TRBD1. The V segment lost 4 bases and the J segment 7 bases; nucleotides outside the gene matches: 14. The CDR3 totals 17 residues. CDR1 MDHEN and CDR2 SYDVKM come from the germline V gene. The CDR3 region is CASSSDRGLRTGRTQYF. The CDR3 DNA reads TGTGCCAGCAGTTCGGACAGGGGGCTCCGGACGGGTAGGACCCAGTACTTC.

The gene calls are TRBV5-1 and TRBJ1-2; D might be TRBD1 (5 bases). V was pared by 0 bases and J by 1 base, with 22 bases between. CDR3 length: 19 amino acids. Germline V gene data show CDR1 as SGHRS and CDR2 as YFSETQ. The CDR3 protein is CASSLGKGLSLLVNYGYTF. As DNA, the CDR3 is TGCGCCAGCAGCTTGGGAAAGGGGCTCTCTCTTCTCGTTAACTATGGCTACACCTTC.

J is TRBJ2-5 and V is TRBV19; D possibly corresponds to TRBD1 (6 bases). This CDR3 has 14 residues. Trimming removed 3 bases at V and 1 base at J, with 9 bases between. Germline V gene data show CDR1 as LNHDA and CDR2 as SQIVND (reference sequence). CDR3 nucleotides: TGTGCCAGTAGTATGCCGGACAGCCAAGAGACCCAGTACTTC. The encoded protein is CASSMPDSQETQYF.

The gene calls are TRBV4-1 and TRBJ1-3, with no clear D. This CDR3 contains 15 residues. Trimming removed 4 bases from V and 0 bases from J, with 10 bases in between. The germline gives CDR1 MGHRA, CDR2 YSYEKL. The CDR3 loop is CASSPGLLSGNTIYF. CDR3 sequence (DNA): TGCGCCAGCAGCCCCGGCCTTCTCTCTGGAAACACCATATATTTT.

The chain recombines TRBV6-5 with TRBJ2-7; tentatively, D is TRBD1 (6 bases). Looked up from germline, CDR1 is MNHEY and CDR2 is SVGAGI. Trimming pared 6 bases from V and 2 bases from J, leaving 11 bases between. The CDR3 contains 13 residues. The CDR3 DNA reads TGTGCCAGCAGGGCCACAGGGACCTACGAGCAGTACTTC. Encoded protein: CASRATGTYEQYF.

This chain uses TRBV7-9 with TRBJ2-7; 9 positions agree with TRBD1. The J segment lost 2 bases and the V segment lost 10 bases, leaving 15 bases of the junction unmatched. The CDR3 is 16 amino acids. The germline CDR1 and CDR2 sequences are SEHNR and FQNEAQ (reference sequence). The CDR3 protein is CANCRPGQGEAYEQYF. CDR3 coding DNA: TGTGCCAACTGCCGACCGGGACAGGGTGAAGCCTACGAGCAGTACTTC.